A single sample gave rise to the 30 T cell receptor beta chains below, sequenced in a study of identical twins. TCRdb processed the 5' RACE reads anew with MiXCR; each CDR3 protein has one entry. The sample has 240,000 or so distinct CDR3 sequences; roughly 13% are singletons. These data were also filed under a second study, of yellow fever vaccine responses in identical twins.

The sequenced material came from memory (CD45RO+) T cells sorted from blood. These receptors were taken from a young woman in good health.

The chain has TRBV5-1 and TRBJ2-2; D gene uncertain. The CDR3 extends over 15 amino acids. Germline-derived CDR1 and CDR2 are SGHRS and YFSETQ. V lost 2 bases and J lost 0, with 8 bases in between. The CDR3 region is CASSFIAANTGELFF. The CDR3 region has the DNA TGCGCCAGCAGCTTTATCGCGGCGAACACCGGGGAGCTGTTTTTT.

This clonotype was counted between two and nine times. J is TRBJ2-5 and V is TRBV6-5; D unclear. Germline CDR1 reads MNHEY; CDR2 reads SVGAGI. V dropped 2 bases and J dropped 3 bases, with 10 bases sitting between them. CDR3 length: 14 residues. CDR3 nucleotide sequence: TGTGCCAGCAGTTACGGGCCTGCAAAAGAGACCCAGTACTTC. Its protein product is CASSYGPAKETQYF.

The chain employs TRBV3-1 and TRBJ1-1; no reliable D call. The CDR3 extends over 12 amino acids. V lost 3 bases, J lost 11 bases, and 13 bases lay in between. Germline V gene sequence: CDR1 LGHDT, CDR2 YNNKEL (reference sequence). The CDR3 bases are TGTGCCAGCAGCCACAGTGGAGGTTGGGCTTTCTTT. Residues: CASSHSGGWAFF.

This clonotype was picked up a small number of times. At one end the junction does not follow the germline gene, possibly because of a read error. This rearrangement joins TRBV7-7 to TRBJ2-1, with 7 bases identical to TRBD1. This CDR3 comprises 16 residues. Germline CDR1 is SSHAT and CDR2 is FNYEAQ (reference sequence). CDR3 sequence reads: CASSLPTGDPDNEQFF. In DNA, the CDR3 is TGTGCTAGCAGCCTACCAACAGGGGACCCGGACAATGAGCAGTTCTTC.

This clonotype occurred many times. This sequence joins TRBV11-2 and TRBJ2-6; D might be TRBD2 (6 bases). The V end lost 1 base, the J end lost 3 bases, and 16 bases lay between the germline ends. Germline V gene sequence: CDR1 SGHAT, CDR2 FQNNGV. The CDR3 has 18 amino acids. CDR3 residues: CASSLVGVGRGGANVLTF. In DNA, the CDR3 is TGTGCCAGCAGCTTAGTGGGGGTCGGGAGAGGTGGGGCCAACGTCCTGACTTTC.

This clonotype has more than one count but fewer than ten. J is TRBJ1-1 and V is TRBV7-9; D may be TRBD1 (6 bases). CDR1 is SEHNR, CDR2 FQNEAQ, per germline (reference sequence). With 2 bases removed from V and 4 bases from J, the gap between germline ends came to 14 bases. The CDR3 has 15 residues. CDR3 DNA sequence: TGTGCCAGCAGCTTAAGGAGACAGGCTAGCACTGAAGCTTTCTTT. As protein: CASSLRRQASTEAFF. The whole variable domain, filled in from reference TRBV7-9 and TRBJ1-1, reads DTGVSQNPRHKITKRGQNVTFRCDPISEHNRLYWYRQTLGQGPEFLTYFQNEAQLEKSRLLSDRFSAERPKGSFSTLEIQRTEQGDSAMYLCASSLRRQASTEAFFGQGTRLTVV.

The CDR3 reads CAIRESSGANVLTF. The DNA of the CDR3 is TGTGCCATCAGAGAAAGCTCTGGGGCCAACGTCCTGACTTTC. The chain recombines TRBV10-3 with TRBJ2-6; D is ambiguous. Germline CDR1 ENHRY, CDR2 SYGVKD. This CDR3 has 14 residues. V lost 6 bases, J lost 0 bases, and 6 bases lay in between.

The V and J genes are TRBV11-2 and TRBJ2-4, with TRBD1 matching over 9 bases. The length of the CDR3 is 17 residues. Per germline, CDR1 SGHAT and CDR2 FQNNGV. V shed 0 bases, J shed 6 bases, and the junction held 9 bases outside the gene matches. The CDR3 sequence is CASSLDFDRGLGNIQYF. CDR3 sequence (DNA): TGTGCCAGCAGCTTAGATTTCGACAGGGGGTTAGGAAACATTCAGTACTTC.

There are a few counts of this clonotype. The CDR3 nucleotides are TGTGCCAGCAGGTACACAGATACGCAGTATTTT. Amino acids: CASRYTDTQYF. The chain carries TRBV7-9 and TRBJ2-3, with D unclear. Germline values: CDR1 SEHNR, CDR2 FQNEAQ (reference sequence). Deletions cut 6 bases from V and 2 bases from J, with 3 bases between. There are 11 residues in the CDR3.

This chain connects TRBV3-1 to TRBJ2-7; D gene unclear. The CDR3 runs 14 residues. V was clipped by 3 bases and J by 2 bases, with 11 bases between them. CDR1 and CDR2 from the germline V gene are LGHDT and YNNKEL (reference sequence). CDR3 region: CASSHEQIAYEQYF. CDR3 DNA: TGTGCCAGCAGCCATGAGCAGATAGCCTACGAGCAGTACTTC.

The CDR3 sequence: CASSLDQGRYGYTF. CDR3 coding DNA: TGTGCCAGCAGCTTGGATCAGGGTCGATATGGCTACACCTTC. V and J are TRBV5-6 and TRBJ1-2, with D perhaps TRBD1 (5 bases). V was trimmed by 0 bases and J by 5 bases, leaving 11 bases between them. CDR3 length equals 14 residues. Germline values: CDR1 SGHDT, CDR2 YYEEEE.

The chain carries TRBV7-2 and TRBJ2-3, with TRBD2 matching 10 bases. CDR1 is SGHTA and CDR2 is FQGNSA in the germline V gene. The length of the CDR3 is 18 residues. With V trimmed by 0 bases and J by 1 base, 7 bases remained unmatched. The CDR3, as DNA: TGTGCCAGCAGCTTAGCGGGGCTAGCGGGAGACCGCACAGATACGCAGTATTTT. This codes for CASSLAGLAGDRTDTQYF.

This clonotype was seen at least ten times. The chain employs TRBV12-3 or TRBV12-4 and TRBJ2-7, with TRBD1 matching 11 bases. V gave up 6 bases and J gave up 1 base; unmatched junction bases: 8. The CDR3 spans 16 residues. The CDR3 is CASSPTGTGGSYEQYF. In nucleotides, the CDR3 is TGTGCCAGCAGCCCTACCGGGACAGGGGGGTCCTACGAGCAGTACTTC.

The rearrangement joins TRBV6-5 to TRBJ2-5; TRBD1 matches at 7 bases. V gave up 2 bases and J gave up 5 bases; unmatched junction bases: 8. The CDR3 is 15 residues long. Germline V lookup: CDR1 MNHEY, CDR2 SVGAGI. The CDR3 protein is CASSYRNRGVETQYF. CDR3 nucleotide sequence: TGTGCCAGCAGTTACCGTAACAGGGGTGTGGAGACCCAGTACTTC.

This CDR3 reads CARTRNTEAFF. CDR3 in DNA: TGTGCCAGAACAAGGAACACTGAAGCTTTCTTT. This rearrangement joins TRBV2 to TRBJ1-1; no reliable D call. Per the germline V gene, CDR1 is SNHLY and CDR2 is FYNNEI. CDR3 size: 11 residues. With 9 bases removed from V and 1 base from J, the gap between germline ends came to 6 bases.

This clonotype was recorded a few times. The V call is TRBV6-2 or TRBV6-3, the J call TRBJ1-2, with D perhaps TRBD1 (5 bases). Germline-derived CDR1 and CDR2 are MNHEY and SVGEGT. Trimming stripped 5 bases from V and 0 bases from J, with 10 bases between. The CDR3 extends over 14 amino acids. The CDR3 here is CASSPTEANYGYTF. CDR3 DNA: TGTGCCAGCAGTCCGACAGAAGCTAACTATGGCTACACCTTC.

This chain connects TRBV28 to TRBJ1-2; TRBD1 matches at 7 bases. The V gene end was trimmed by 6 bases and the J gene end by 8 bases; junction bases not matched to a gene: 9. Per germline, CDR1 MDHEN and CDR2 SYDVKM. The CDR3 is 13 residues long. In DNA form, the CDR3 reads TGTGCCAGCAGGTACAGGGGAGGTCACGGCTACACCTTC. This gives the protein CASRYRGGHGYTF.

V usage is TRBV15 and J usage is TRBJ2-7; D perhaps matches TRBD2 (5 bases). The CDR3 covers 14 residues. Trimming took 0 bases from V and 4 from J, leaving 10 bases between them. In germline, CDR1 is LNHNV, CDR2 YYDKDF (reference sequence). The CDR3 spells CATSRDPGGYEQYF. In nucleotides, the CDR3 is TGTGCCACCAGCAGAGACCCCGGCGGGTACGAGCAGTACTTC. The complete variable domain, with remaining parts taken from reference TRBV15 and TRBJ2-7, reads DAMVIQNPRYQVTQFGKPVTLSCSQTLNHNVMYWYQQKSSQAPKLLFHYYDKDFNNEADTPDNFQSRRPNTSFCFLDIRSPGLGDTAMYLCATSRDPGGYEQYFGPGTRLTVT.

This clonotype was counted between two and nine times. The chain's CDR3 is CSGTNRDNPYEQYF. The CDR3, as DNA: TGCAGTGGTACGAATCGGGACAATCCCTACGAGCAGTACTTC. The J gene is TRBJ2-7, the V gene TRBV20-1; TRBD1 might be the D (6 bases). CDR1 is DFQATT, CDR2 SNEGSKA, per germline (reference sequence). This CDR3 is 14 amino acids long. Trimming removed 7 bases from V and 2 bases from J, with 18 bases in between.

This clonotype appeared a few times. The chain combines TRBV20-1 with TRBJ2-1; 13 positions agree with TRBD2. Trimming took 5 bases from V and 5 from J; bases not matched to a gene: 3. CDR3 length: 14 residues. Looked up from germline, CDR1 is DFQATT and CDR2 is SNEGSKA (reference sequence). The CDR3 bases are TGCAGTGCTTACGGGACTAGCGGGAACAATGAGCAGTTCTTC. It specifies CSAYGTSGNNEQFF.

There are many counts of this clonotype. The chain recombines TRBV5-1 with TRBJ1-1; no definite D call. CDR1 is SGHRS and CDR2 is YFSETQ in the germline V gene. This CDR3 region has 16 residues. Trimming removed 0 bases from V and 4 bases from J, with 16 bases in between. The CDR3 DNA reads as TGCGCCAGCAGCTTGGGGACCGCCCTTTCGGGCACTGAAGCTTTCTTT. This encodes CASSLGTALSGTEAFF.

The sample holds many counts of this clonotype. This rearrangement joins TRBV5-1 to TRBJ1-1; 7 bases line up with TRBD1. CDR1 is SGHRS, CDR2 YFSETQ, per germline. Trimming took 4 bases from V and 4 from J; bases not matched to a gene: 10. This CDR3 is 15 amino acids long. CDR3 nucleotides: TGCGCCAGCAGCGGTTCGAGGGGGCGCGGCACTGAAGCTTTCTTT. Its translation: CASSGSRGRGTEAFF.

This clonotype was recorded many times. This chain links TRBV3-1 with TRBJ2-3, with D tentatively TRBD1 or TRBD2 (5 bases each). V dropped 5 bases and J dropped 0 bases, with 18 bases sitting between them. The CDR3 sequence is 17 residues long. Germline CDR1 is LGHDT and CDR2 is YNNKEL (reference sequence). CDR3: CASSTGRSLSSTDTQYF. As DNA, the CDR3 is TGTGCCAGCAGCACGGGACGCAGTCTATCTAGCACAGATACGCAGTATTTT.

The chain is built from TRBV6-1 and TRBJ2-7; D may be TRBD1 or TRBD2 (6 bases each). CDR3 length equals 13 residues. V lost 2 bases to trimming and J lost 4 bases, with 9 bases between them. CDR1 is MNHNS, CDR2 SASEGT, per germline. The CDR3 sequence: CASSERGRYEQYF. DNA for the CDR3: TGTGCCAGCAGTGAAAGGGGGAGGTACGAGCAGTACTTC.

This chain joins TRBV3-1 and TRBJ2-3; no clear D. Trimming removed 0 bases at V and 6 bases at J, with 10 bases between. CDR3 length equals 14 residues. CDR1 is LGHDT and CDR2 is YNNKEL in the germline V gene (reference sequence). CDR3 protein: CASSQEVRGDTQYF. CDR3 DNA: TGTGCCAGCAGCCAAGAGGTCCGTGGGGATACGCAGTATTTT.

This clonotype was recorded at least ten times. V is TRBV5-1 and J is TRBJ2-1; 8 bases are a match to TRBD2. Trimming at V came to 4 bases and at J to 4 bases, leaving 7 bases not matched to a gene. CDR1 is SGHRS, CDR2 YFSETQ, per germline. The CDR3 is 15 amino acids. In nucleotides, the CDR3 is TGCGCCAGCAGCGAAGGGACTAGTACTTACAATGAGCAGTTCTTC. It specifies CASSEGTSTYNEQFF.

This clonotype ranks as medium-sized. The chain links TRBV27 to TRBJ2-7, with TRBD1 identical over 9 bases. The CDR3 covers 14 residues. Trimming took 2 bases from V and 4 from J; bases not matched to a gene: 3. Per the germline V gene, CDR1 is MNHEY and CDR2 is SMNVEV (reference sequence). Here the CDR3 reads CASSLTGGSYEQYF. The CDR3 nucleotides read TGTGCCAGCAGTTTAACAGGGGGCTCGTACGAGCAGTACTTC.

This clonotype was counted between two and nine times. The genes are TRBV7-2 and TRBJ2-7; the D is unclear. This CDR3 has 11 residues. CDR1 SGHTA and CDR2 FQGNSA come from the germline V gene. Trimming took 5 bases from V and 6 from J, leaving 8 bases between them. CDR3 DNA: TGTGCCAGCAGCGCTGACTCCGAGCAGTACTTC. Translated: CASSADSEQYF.

This clonotype was counted only a few times. The chain joins TRBV7-2 to TRBJ2-2; 7 bases fit TRBD2. CDR3 length: 16 residues. The V and J ends lost 1 base and 6 bases, in that order; junction bases with no gene match: 8. Germline CDR1 SGHTA, CDR2 FQGNSA. In nucleotides, the CDR3 is TGTGCCAGCAGCTTAGTGGCGGGAGAAGTACCCGGGGAGCTGTTTTTT. Its protein is CASSLVAGEVPGELFF.

The chain uses TRBV9 and TRBJ2-2; TRBD1 is a possible D gene (5 bases). This CDR3 is built from 15 residues. Trimming removed 0 bases at V and 4 bases at J, with 10 bases between. CDR1 SGDLS and CDR2 YYNGEE come from the germline V gene. The CDR3: CASSVADKLTGELFF. The CDR3 DNA sequence: TGTGCCAGCAGCGTAGCGGACAAGCTCACCGGGGAGCTGTTTTTT.